Below, one T cell receptor (beta chain) is given with its context. Alongside a J-beta primer mix, a sample-barcoded 5' primer served in a second PCR lasting roughly 6 to 12 cycles. Each cDNA was tagged by a template-switch adaptor containing 12 random nucleotides. Each CDR3 protein is one row after TCRdb ran MiXCR on the 5' RACE reads. The table shows some 1,000,000 distinct CDR3 sequences, with 20% to 25% occurring only once. The data are from a study of blood T cells in healthy people across ages. The trim removed 4 bases at V and 1 base at J, leaving 9 bases unmatched. The CDR3 runs 16 residues. CDR1 is MGHDK and CDR2 is SYGVNS in the germline V gene. These sequences were also reported in another study, on T cells of mothers and their children. This second study says: In each mother, TCR beta CDR3 reads exceeded 10 million; in each child, they numbered approximately 3 million. Researchers report slightly higher, though non-significant, overlap in related mother-child pairs than in unrelated pairs.

The sequenced material came from blood. This clonotype was sampled from a girl aged 2-10 years in good health. The chain couples TRBV25-1 to TRBJ2-5; 7 bases map to TRBD1. The CDR3 loop is CASSGRTGAVQETQYF. The CDR3 DNA sequence: TGTGCCAGCAGTGGTAGGACAGGAGCTGTCCAAGAGACCCAGTACTTC.